Listed below are T cell receptor beta chains from one sample, sequenced in a study of blood T cell repertoires in COVID-19. TCRdb keeps only in-frame clones here, not all; method: immunoSEQ multiplex PCR. Of just under 90,000 clones in the sample, around nine tenths are singletons; the top ten hold over 1.5%. The sequenced sample consisted of peripheral blood. These receptor sequences come from a man aged 60 to 75 with acute or convalescent COVID-19. Each CDR3 is given with its conserved first and last residue. A D gene is named only where the DNA matches it firmly. Only some rows state a clone size, as once, few, many or a class for expanded clones.

abundance	v_gene	j_gene	d_gene	CDR3nt	CDR3aa
-	TRBV7-9	TRBJ2-1	TRBD2	TGTGCCAGCAGTGTAGGCGGTGGACTAGCGTCCAATGAGCAGTTCTTC	CASSVGGGLASNEQFF
-	TRBV7-9	TRBJ2-1	-	TGTGCCAGCAGCTTCACTAGATCCTTATACAATGAGCAGTTCTTC	CASSFTRSLYNEQFF
-	TRBV5-1	TRBJ1-1	-	TGCGCCAGCAGCTTGGCACAGGGTGGGACTGAAGCTTTCTTT	CASSLAQGGTEAFF
-	TRBV12-3/TRBV12-4	TRBJ2-7	TRBD2	TGTGCCAGCAGTTTTGTGGGAGGGAACGAGCAGTACTTC	CASSFVGGNEQYF
-	TRBV7-8	TRBJ1-2	TRBD1	TGTGCCAGCAGCTTAGACACCGGGACAGGGGATGGCTACACCTTC	CASSLDTGTGDGYTF
-	TRBV28	TRBJ1-5	TRBD1	TGTGCCAGCAGTTCCATACGACAGGGGAGCGACCAGCCCCAGCATTTT	CASSSIRQGSDQPQHF
-	TRBV6-1	TRBJ2-3	TRBD2	TGTGCCAGCAGTGAAAGACTAGCGGGATCGGGCACAGATACGCAGTATTTT	CASSERLAGSGTDTQYF
-	TRBV25-1	TRBJ1-2	TRBD1	TGTGCCAGCAGTGCAGGGGGTGATGGCTACACCTTC	CASSAGGDGYTF
-	TRBV12-3/TRBV12-4	TRBJ1-3	-	TGTGCCAGCAGTCCCAACTCTGGAAACACCATATATTTT	CASSPNSGNTIYF
once	TRBV3-1/TRBV3-2	TRBJ1-4	-	TGTGCCAGCAGCCAAATGGGAGCTGAAAAACTGTTTTTT	CASSQMGAEKLFF
-	TRBV5-5	TRBJ2-7	TRBD2	TGTGCCAGCAGCTTTGCGGGGGGTGAGGTCGAGCAGTACTTC	CASSFAGGEVEQYF
-	TRBV4-3	TRBJ2-6	-	TGCGCCAGCAGCCAAGACAGGGGATCTGGGGCCAACGTCCTGACTTTC	CASSQDRGSGANVLTF
once	TRBV2	TRBJ2-1	TRBD2	TGTGCCAGCAGAGCCGGGACTAGCGGTTACAATGAGCAGTTCTTC	CASRAGTSGYNEQFF
-	TRBV5-3	TRBJ1-2	-	TGTGCCAGAACCGTTAAGAGGGGGTCCTATGGCTACACCTTC	CARTVKRGSYGYTF
once	TRBV6-5	TRBJ1-2	-	TGTGCCAGCAGACTCAGGGTTAACTATGGCTACACCTTC	CASRLRVNYGYTF
-	TRBV4-3	TRBJ2-6	-	TGCGCCAGCAGCCAAGATCGAGGAGAGTTCTCTGGGGCCAACGTCCTGACTTTC	CASSQDRGEFSGANVLTF
-	TRBV6-4	TRBJ2-1	-	TGTGCCAGCAGTGAACAGGGTGGGAACAATGAGCAGTTCTTC	CASSEQGGNNEQFF
once	TRBV6-5	TRBJ1-2	-	TGTGCCAGCAGTTACACGGTTAACTATGGCTACACCTTC	CASSYTVNYGYTF
-	TRBV5-1	TRBJ2-1	-	TGCGCCAGCAGCCAACGAATGGGGCAGGGCGGGGATGAGCAGTTCTTC	CASSQRMGQGGDEQFF
-	TRBV18	TRBJ1-2	-	TGTGCCAGCTCACCGGTGAGCGGGGGGAGTTATGGCTACACCTTC	CASSPVSGGSYGYTF
-	TRBV7-8	TRBJ1-2	TRBD1	TGTGCCAGCAGCTTAGGGGACAGGGAAGGCTACACCTTC	CASSLGDREGYTF
-	TRBV7-9	TRBJ1-3	-	TGTGCCAGCAGCGCCCGGACAGACCCCTCTGGAAACACCATATATTTT	CASSARTDPSGNTIYF
-	TRBV7-3	TRBJ1-1	-	TGTGCCAGCACCGAAGCGGGGACCCCCTCAGGTGAAGCTTTCTTT	CASTEAGTPSGEAFF
-	TRBV5-4	TRBJ2-4	TRBD2	TGTGCCAGCAGCTTGGGATTAGCGGGAGTAGGGGCCAAAAACATTCAGTACTTC	CASSLGLAGVGAKNIQYF
-	TRBV19	TRBJ1-5	-	TGTGCCAGTAGTATTTGGGCAAACAGTATGACTAGCAATCAGCCCCAGCATTTT	CASSIWANSMTSNQPQHF